This T cell receptor (beta chain) was recorded in a study of cytomegalovirus exposure and HLA in healthy donors. Findings and limits, study-wide: In a later analysis, V- and J-gene trimming of beta chains associated with a DCLRE1C missense variant, replicated independently. Per a later analysis, about 18,000 TCR beta sequences showed association with HLA alleles at 0.05 false discovery rate.

A remark on this clone: Its antigen is still unknown.

PCR used 60 Vbeta primers and 13 Jbeta primers. How the authors handled the data: Among the unique TCR beta chains that a later analysis counted, about 84 million in all, 9.5 million to 11 million were shared. Produced via immunoSEQ multiplex PCR; TCRdb's table is partial and in-frame only. The DNA gave D and trimming, while V, J and clone size come from that table. The sample includes 160,000 or so clones, roughly 78% of them seen just once. Germline CDR1 reads SEHNR; CDR2 reads FQNEAQ (reference sequence). V was pared by 8 bases and J by 0 bases, with 8 bases between. The CDR3 loop spans 13 amino acids.

The V gene is TRBV7-9, the J gene TRBJ2-1, with D possibly TRBD2 on 6 matching bases. Sample: PBMCs. This sequence was found in a woman aged 40-49 years in good health and CMV-seronegative. CDR3 loop: CASGRSSYNEQFF. For the CDR3, the DNA is TGTGCCAGCGGGAGGAGCTCCTACAATGAGCAGTTCTTC.